This passage covers 4 T cell receptor beta chains from one sample sequenced in a study of blood T cell repertoires in COVID-19 (dated by TCRdb to the early 2020s). Library creation used the immunoSEQ multiplex PCR assay. The table was pulled from immuneACCESS by TCRdb, which kept in-frame rearrangements only. Such tables lose some clones; where checked, under half of the loss comes from unresolved V genes, and the rest has no known cause. The sample table lists 150,000 to 200,000 clones, roughly 86% of them with a count of one. The ten largest clones capture 2.5% to 4% of the sample. Sequenced input: peripheral blood. Receptor source: a man aged 65 to 79 with acute or convalescent COVID-19.

The sample holds many counts of this clone. The chain carries TRBV5-6 and TRBJ2-7; 11 nucleotides align to TRBD2. The germline V gene encodes CDR1 SGHDT and CDR2 YYEEEE. The CDR3 is made up of 17 amino acids. With V trimmed by 1 base and J by 2 bases, 8 bases remained unmatched. The CDR3 DNA sequence: TGTGCCAGCAGCTTGACCTTGGGACTAGCGGAGACCTACGAGCAGTACTTC. This encodes CASSLTLGLAETYEQYF.

Note on this clone: Other DNA sequences in this sample translate to the same CDR3. The chain is built from TRBV20-1 and TRBJ2-7, with 15 bases that match TRBD2. With 3 bases clipped from V and 2 bases from J, the junction kept 17 bases outside the gene matches. The CDR3 extends over 20 amino acids. Germline V gene data show CDR1 as DFQATT and CDR2 as SNEGSKA (reference sequence). In DNA form, the CDR3 reads TGCAGTGCTAGTGCAGGGCGCGGACTAGCGGGGGGGGGTTACGCCTACGAGCAGTACTTC. This gives the protein CSASAGRGLAGGGYAYEQYF.

Notes on this clone: The same CDR3 can be traced to other DNA sequences in this sample. The rearrangement joins TRBV7-3 to TRBJ2-5, with 7 positions matching TRBD1. Per germline, CDR1 SGHTA and CDR2 FQGTGA. The CDR3 covers 14 residues. The J segment lost 0 bases and the V segment lost 5 bases, leaving 3 bases of the junction unmatched. CDR3 protein: CASSPTGYQETQYF. The CDR3 nucleotides read TGTGCCAGCAGCCCGACAGGGTACCAAGAGACCCAGTACTTC.

This sequence joins TRBV5-1 and TRBJ2-7, with 11 bases aligning to TRBD1. V lost 4 bases and J lost 3; bases outside the gene matches: 3. The length of the CDR3 is 14 residues. Germline CDR1 is SGHRS and CDR2 is YFSETQ. CDR3 residues: CASSRTGGDYEQYF. For the CDR3, the DNA is TGCGCCAGCAGCCGGACAGGGGGCGACTACGAGCAGTACTTC.